This TCR beta chain was retrieved from a study of blood T cell repertoires in COVID-19. At the level of the study: Acute-phase and convalescent COVID-19 samples originated in the United States, Italy and Spain.

As originally analysed: Amplification of reference gene primers provided the estimated nucleated cell counts. Profiled with immunoSEQ multiplex PCR; TCRdb holds only in-frame clones, not every one. V, J and clone size are those of that table, while D and trimming were read from the DNA. The top ten clones hold roughly 5.7% of a sample with 45,000 to 55,000 clones, 75% to 90% of them seen once. There are 11 residues in the CDR3. CDR1 MGHDK and CDR2 SYGVNS come from the germline V gene. Trimming took 4 bases from V and 10 from J, leaving 8 bases between them. Sequences were obtained from peripheral blood. This TCR derives from a human donor in a cohort sampled during active COVID-19. The V call is TRBV25-1, the J call TRBJ2-1; D is perhaps TRBD2 (5 bases). The CDR3 region is CASSGGLEQFF. CDR3 nucleotide sequence: TGTGCCAGCAGTGGAGGGTTAGAGCAGTTCTTC.